This T cell receptor (beta chain) was sequenced for a study of shared clonotypes between healthy human individuals. Overall study results and limits: The small donor group covered limited genetic and exposure diversity. Rarefaction gave evidence that sorted-subset sequencing remained incomplete despite large depth.

Worth noting for this clone: The target antigen is unknown.

It was at deep level that the assay was run. Sequencing was performed with immunoSEQ multiplex PCR; in TCRdb, only in-frame clones are kept and a portion is missing. Of roughly 2.2 million clones listed, 80% to 95% are singletons. The V gene's germline CDR1 is SGHRS and CDR2 YFSETQ. This CDR3 has 13 residues. The V end was cut by 3 bases, the J end by 7 bases, with 13 bases between. The sequence derives from a man younger than 30 in good health. Some clones in this sample may be carry-over from other donors' samples. This chain joins TRBV5-1 and TRBJ1-1, with D tentatively TRBD1 (6 bases). The specimen sequenced was naive CD4+ T cells from PBMCs. As to subset: CD45RA+ positively selected. The CDR3 DNA follows: TGCGCCAGCAGCTCCGAGGGGGGGGGTGAAGCTTTCTTT. Encoded protein: CASSSEGGGEAFF.